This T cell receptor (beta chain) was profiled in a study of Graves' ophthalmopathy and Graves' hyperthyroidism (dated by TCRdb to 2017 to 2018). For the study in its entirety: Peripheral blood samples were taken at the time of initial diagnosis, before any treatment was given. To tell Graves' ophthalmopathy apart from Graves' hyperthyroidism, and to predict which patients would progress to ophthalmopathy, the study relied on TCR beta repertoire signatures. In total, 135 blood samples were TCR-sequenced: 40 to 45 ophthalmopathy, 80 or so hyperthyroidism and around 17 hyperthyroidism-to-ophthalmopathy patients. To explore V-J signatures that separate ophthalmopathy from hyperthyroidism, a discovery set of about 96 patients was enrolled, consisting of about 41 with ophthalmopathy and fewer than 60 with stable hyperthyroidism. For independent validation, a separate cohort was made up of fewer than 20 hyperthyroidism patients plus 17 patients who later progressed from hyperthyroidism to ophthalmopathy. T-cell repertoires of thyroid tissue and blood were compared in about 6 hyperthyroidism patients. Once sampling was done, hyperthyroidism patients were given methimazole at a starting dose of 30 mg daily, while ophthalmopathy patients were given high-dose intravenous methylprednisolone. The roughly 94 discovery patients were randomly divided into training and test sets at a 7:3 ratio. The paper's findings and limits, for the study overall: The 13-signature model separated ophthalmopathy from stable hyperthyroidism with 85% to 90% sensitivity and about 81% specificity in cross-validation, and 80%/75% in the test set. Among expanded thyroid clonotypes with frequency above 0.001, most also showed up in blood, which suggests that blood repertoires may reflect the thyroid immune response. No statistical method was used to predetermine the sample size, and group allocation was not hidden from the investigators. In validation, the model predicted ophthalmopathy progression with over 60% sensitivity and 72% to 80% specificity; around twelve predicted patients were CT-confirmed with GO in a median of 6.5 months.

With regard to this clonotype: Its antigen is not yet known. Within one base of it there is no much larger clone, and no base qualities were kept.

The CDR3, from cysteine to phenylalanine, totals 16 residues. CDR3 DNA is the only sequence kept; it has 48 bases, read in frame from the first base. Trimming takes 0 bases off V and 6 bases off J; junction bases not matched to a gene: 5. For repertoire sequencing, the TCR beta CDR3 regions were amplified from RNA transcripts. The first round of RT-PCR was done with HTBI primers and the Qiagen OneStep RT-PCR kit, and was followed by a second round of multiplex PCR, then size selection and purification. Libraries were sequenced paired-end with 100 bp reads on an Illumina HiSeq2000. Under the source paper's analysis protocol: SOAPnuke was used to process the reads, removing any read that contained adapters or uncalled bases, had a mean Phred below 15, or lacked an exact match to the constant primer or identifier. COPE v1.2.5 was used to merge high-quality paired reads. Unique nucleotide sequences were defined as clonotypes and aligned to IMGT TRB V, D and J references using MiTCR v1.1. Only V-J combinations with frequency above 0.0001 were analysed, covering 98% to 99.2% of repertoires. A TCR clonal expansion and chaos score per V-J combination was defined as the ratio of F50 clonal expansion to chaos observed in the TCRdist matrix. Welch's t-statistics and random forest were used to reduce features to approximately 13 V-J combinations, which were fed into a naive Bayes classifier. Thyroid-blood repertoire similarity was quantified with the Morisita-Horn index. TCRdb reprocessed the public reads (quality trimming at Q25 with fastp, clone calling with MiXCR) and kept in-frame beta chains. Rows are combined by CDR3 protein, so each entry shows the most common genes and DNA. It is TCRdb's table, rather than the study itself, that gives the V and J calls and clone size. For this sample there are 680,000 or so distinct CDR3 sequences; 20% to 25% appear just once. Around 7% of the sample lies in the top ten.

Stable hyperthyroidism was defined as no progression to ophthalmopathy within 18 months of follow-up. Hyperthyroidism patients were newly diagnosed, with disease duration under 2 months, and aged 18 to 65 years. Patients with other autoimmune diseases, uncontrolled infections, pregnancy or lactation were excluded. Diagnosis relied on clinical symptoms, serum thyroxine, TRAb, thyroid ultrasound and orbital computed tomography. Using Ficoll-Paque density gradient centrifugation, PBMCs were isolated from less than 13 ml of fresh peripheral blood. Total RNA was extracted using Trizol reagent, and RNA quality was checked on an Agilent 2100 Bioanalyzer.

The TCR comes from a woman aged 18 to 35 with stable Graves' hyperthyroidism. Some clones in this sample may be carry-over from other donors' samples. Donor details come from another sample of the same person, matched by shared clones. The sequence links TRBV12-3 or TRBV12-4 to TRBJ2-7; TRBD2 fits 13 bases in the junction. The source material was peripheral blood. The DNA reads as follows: TGTGCCAGCAGTTTAGCCCGGGGACTAGCGGGGAGCGAGCAGTACTTC. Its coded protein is CASSLARGLAGSEQYF.